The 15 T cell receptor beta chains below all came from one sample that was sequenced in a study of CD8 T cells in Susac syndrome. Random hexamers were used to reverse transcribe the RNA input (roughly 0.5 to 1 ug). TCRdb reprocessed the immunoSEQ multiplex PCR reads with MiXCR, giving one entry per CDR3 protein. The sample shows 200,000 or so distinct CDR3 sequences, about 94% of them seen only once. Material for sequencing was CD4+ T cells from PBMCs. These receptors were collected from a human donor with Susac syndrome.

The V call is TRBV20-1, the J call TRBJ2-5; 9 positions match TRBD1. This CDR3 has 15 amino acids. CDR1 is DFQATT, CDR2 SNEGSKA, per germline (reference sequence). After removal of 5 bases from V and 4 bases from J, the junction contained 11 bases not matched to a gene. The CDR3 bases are TGCAGTGCTGAACAGGGGGCTGGGGCCCCAGAGACCCAGTACTTC. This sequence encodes CSAEQGAGAPETQYF.

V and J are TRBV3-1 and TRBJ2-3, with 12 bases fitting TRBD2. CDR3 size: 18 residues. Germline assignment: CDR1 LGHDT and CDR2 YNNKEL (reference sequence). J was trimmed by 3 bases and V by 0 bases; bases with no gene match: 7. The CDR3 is CASSQDRLAGGLTDTQYF. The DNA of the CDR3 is TGTGCCAGCAGCCAAGACAGGCTAGCGGGGGGGCTGACAGATACGCAGTATTTT.

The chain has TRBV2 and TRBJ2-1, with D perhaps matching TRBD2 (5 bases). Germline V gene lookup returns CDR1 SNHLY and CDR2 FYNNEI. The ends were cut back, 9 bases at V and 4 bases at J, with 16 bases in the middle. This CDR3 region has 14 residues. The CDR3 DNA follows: TGTGCCAGTTTGAAAGCTGCGGGTTACAATGAGCAGTTCTTC. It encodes CASLKAAGYNEQFF. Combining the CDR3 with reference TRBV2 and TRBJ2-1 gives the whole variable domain EPEVTQTPSHQVTQMGQEVILRCVPISNHLYFYWYRQILGQKVEFLVSFYNNEISEKSEIFDDQFSVERPDGSNFTLKIRSTKLEDSAMYFCASLKAAGYNEQFFGPGTRLTVL.

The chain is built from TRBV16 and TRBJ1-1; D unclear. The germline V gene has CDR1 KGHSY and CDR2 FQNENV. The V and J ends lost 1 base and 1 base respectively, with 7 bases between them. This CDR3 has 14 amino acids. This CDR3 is CASSQLKANTEAFF. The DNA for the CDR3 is TGTGCCAGCAGCCAATTAAAGGCGAACACTGAAGCTTTCTTT.

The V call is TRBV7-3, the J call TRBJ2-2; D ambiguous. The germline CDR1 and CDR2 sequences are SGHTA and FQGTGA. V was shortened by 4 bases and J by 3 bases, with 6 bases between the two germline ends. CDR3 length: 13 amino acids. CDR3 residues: CASSSWYTGELFF. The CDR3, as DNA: TGTGCCAGCAGCTCGTGGTACACCGGGGAGCTGTTTTTT. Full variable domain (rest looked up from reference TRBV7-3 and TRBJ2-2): GAGVSQTPSNKVTEKGKYVELRCDPISGHTALYWYRQSLGQGPEFLIYFQGTGAADDSGLPNDRFFAVRPEGSVSTLKIQRTERGDSAVYLCASSSWYTGELFFGEGSRLTVL.

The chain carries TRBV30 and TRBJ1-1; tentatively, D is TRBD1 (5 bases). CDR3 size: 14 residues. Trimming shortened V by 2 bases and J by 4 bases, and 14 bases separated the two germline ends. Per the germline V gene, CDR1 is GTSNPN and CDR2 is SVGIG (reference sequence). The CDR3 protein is CAWSLNPGSTEAFF. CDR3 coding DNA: TGTGCCTGGAGTCTAAATCCAGGGAGCACTGAAGCTTTCTTT.

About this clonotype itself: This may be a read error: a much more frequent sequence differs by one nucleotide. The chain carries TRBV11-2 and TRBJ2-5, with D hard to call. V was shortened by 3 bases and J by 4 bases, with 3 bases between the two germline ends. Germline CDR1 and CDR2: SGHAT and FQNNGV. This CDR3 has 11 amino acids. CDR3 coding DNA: TGTGCCAGCAGCTTTGTAGAGACCCAGTACTTC. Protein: CASSFVETQYF.

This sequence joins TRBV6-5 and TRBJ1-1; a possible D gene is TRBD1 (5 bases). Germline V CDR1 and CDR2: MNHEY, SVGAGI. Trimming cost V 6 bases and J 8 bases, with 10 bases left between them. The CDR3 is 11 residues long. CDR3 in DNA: TGTGCCAGCAGCGGTCGGGGCGAAGCTTTCTTT. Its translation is CASSGRGEAFF.

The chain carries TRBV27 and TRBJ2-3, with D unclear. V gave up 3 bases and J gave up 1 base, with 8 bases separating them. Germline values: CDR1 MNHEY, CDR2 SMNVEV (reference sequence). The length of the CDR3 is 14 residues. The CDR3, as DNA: TGTGCCAGCAGTTTCGAGCTCCGCACAGATACGCAGTATTTT. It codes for CASSFELRTDTQYF.

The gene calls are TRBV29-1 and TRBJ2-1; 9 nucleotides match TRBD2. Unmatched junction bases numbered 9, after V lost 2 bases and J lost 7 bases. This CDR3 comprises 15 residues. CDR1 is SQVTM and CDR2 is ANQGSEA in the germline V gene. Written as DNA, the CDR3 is TGCAGCGTTGAACCGGGACTAGCAAGGAAAAATGAGCAGTTCTTC. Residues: CSVEPGLARKNEQFF.

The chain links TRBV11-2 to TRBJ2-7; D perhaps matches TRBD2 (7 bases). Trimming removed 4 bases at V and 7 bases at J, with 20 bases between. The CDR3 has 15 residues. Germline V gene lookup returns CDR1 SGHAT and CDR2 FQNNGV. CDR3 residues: CASSSDPARGLEQYF. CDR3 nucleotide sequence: TGTGCCAGCAGCTCCGATCCGGCCAGGGGACTAGAGCAGTACTTC.

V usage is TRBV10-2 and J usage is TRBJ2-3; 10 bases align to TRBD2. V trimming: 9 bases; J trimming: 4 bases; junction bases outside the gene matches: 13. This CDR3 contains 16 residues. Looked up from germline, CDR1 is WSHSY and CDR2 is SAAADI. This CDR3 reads CASQPSLAGRADTQYF. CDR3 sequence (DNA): TGCGCCAGTCAGCCGTCACTAGCGGGGAGGGCAGATACGCAGTATTTT.

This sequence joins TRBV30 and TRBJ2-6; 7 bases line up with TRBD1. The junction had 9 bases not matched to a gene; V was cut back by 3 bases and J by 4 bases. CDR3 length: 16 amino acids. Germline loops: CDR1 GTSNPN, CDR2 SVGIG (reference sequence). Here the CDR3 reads CAWRHRGLSGANVLTF. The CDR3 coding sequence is TGTGCCTGGAGGCACAGGGGTCTCTCAGGGGCCAACGTCCTGACTTTC. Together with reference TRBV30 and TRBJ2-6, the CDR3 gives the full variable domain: SQTIHQWPATLVQPVGSPLSLECTVEGTSNPNLYWYRQAAGRGLQLLFYSVGIGQISSEVPQNLSASRPQDRQFILSSKKLLLSDSGFYLCAWRHRGLSGANVLTFGAGSRLTVL.

Here the CDR3 reads CASSPARDSRSYEQYF. The CDR3 coding sequence is TGCGCCAGCAGCCCCGCCCGGGACAGCCGATCCTACGAGCAGTACTTC. The J gene is TRBJ2-7, the V gene TRBV5-1; 7 bases match TRBD1. Germline trimming cut 4 bases from V and 1 base from J; bases unmatched to any gene: 11. Per the germline V gene, CDR1 is SGHRS and CDR2 is YFSETQ. The CDR3 totals 16 residues.

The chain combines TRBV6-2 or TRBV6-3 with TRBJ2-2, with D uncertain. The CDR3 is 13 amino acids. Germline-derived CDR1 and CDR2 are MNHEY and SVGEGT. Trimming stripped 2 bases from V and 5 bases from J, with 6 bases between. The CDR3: CASSYKETGELFF. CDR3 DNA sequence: TGTGCCAGCAGTTACAAAGAAACCGGGGAGCTGTTTTTT.